The 10 T cell receptor beta chains presented below share a single source sample, sequenced in a study of blood T cell repertoires in COVID-19. Sequencing was performed with immunoSEQ multiplex PCR; in TCRdb, only in-frame clones are kept and a portion is missing. The sample contains approximately 100,000 clones, approximately 88% of which appear only once. The sequenced sample was peripheral blood. The origin of the receptors is a woman aged 55-70 years with acute or convalescent COVID-19.

The table lists this clone with a count of one. J is TRBJ2-5 and V is TRBV29-1; TRBD2 is a possible D gene (6 bases). This CDR3 spans 14 amino acids. V was clipped by 7 bases and J by 0 bases, with 15 bases between them. In germline, CDR1 is SQVTM, CDR2 ANQGSEA. This chain's CDR3 is CSARVWGDQETQYF. CDR3 DNA sequence: TGCAGCGCCCGCGTGTGGGGGGACCAAGAGACCCAGTACTTC.

V is TRBV5-1 and J is TRBJ2-5, with a weak D call TRBD1 (5 bases). Trimming removed 6 bases at V and 5 bases at J, with 14 bases between. Germline-derived CDR1 and CDR2 are SGHRS and YFSETQ. The CDR3 spans 13 residues. CDR3: CASKEQDGETQYF. CDR3 in DNA: TGCGCCAGCAAGGAACAGGACGGGGAGACCCAGTACTTC.

This clone was picked up a small number of times. The genes are TRBV6-5 and TRBJ2-2, with D maybe TRBD2 (6 bases). The CDR3 extends over 15 amino acids. Trimming removed 8 bases at V and 0 bases at J, with 13 bases between. CDR1 and CDR2 from the germline V gene are MNHEY and SVGAGI. This chain's CDR3 is CASSLASTNTGELFF. CDR3 coding DNA: TGTGCCAGCTCCCTAGCGAGCACGAACACCGGGGAGCTGTTTTTT.

The V call is TRBV3-1 (or the pseudogene TRBV3-2), the J call TRBJ2-6; possibly TRBD2 for D (5 bases). The CDR3 runs to 19 residues. With 0 bases removed from V and 1 base from J, the gap between germline ends came to 16 bases. Germline CDR1 reads LGHDT; CDR2 reads YNNKEL (reference sequence). The chain's CDR3 is CASSQDGVVRLSGANVLTF. As DNA, the CDR3 is TGTGCCAGCAGCCAAGACGGGGTGGTCAGGCTTTCTGGGGCCAACGTCCTGACTTTC.

The chain joins TRBV19 to TRBJ2-3; 14 bases fit TRBD2. Germline trimming cut 4 bases from V and 5 bases from J; bases unmatched to any gene: 8. The length of the CDR3 is 17 residues. The germline gives CDR1 LNHDA, CDR2 SQIVND (reference sequence). CDR3 sequence: CASSSSGTSGSRDTQYF. DNA for the CDR3: TGTGCCAGTAGTAGCTCTGGGACTAGCGGGAGTAGAGATACGCAGTATTTT. Combining the CDR3 with reference TRBV19 and TRBJ2-3 gives the whole variable domain DGGITQSPKYLFRKEGQNVTLSCEQNLNHDAMYWYRQDPGQGLRLIYYSQIVNDFQKGDIAEGYSVSREKKESFPLTVTSAQKNPTAFYLCASSSSGTSGSRDTQYFGPGTRLTVL.

This chain uses TRBV6-6 with TRBJ1-2; possibly TRBD1 for D (6 bases). Trimming shortened V by 8 bases and J by 6 bases, and 16 bases separated the two germline ends. CDR3 size: 13 residues. Germline loops: CDR1 MNHNY, CDR2 SVGAGI (reference sequence). As DNA, the CDR3 is TGTGCCAGCGGGGGGGGGCCCTGGGATGGCTACACCTTC. Translated, it gives CASGGGPWDGYTF.

V is TRBV9 and J is TRBJ2-5, with a weak D call TRBD1 (6 bases). In germline, CDR1 is SGDLS, CDR2 YYNGEE. The CDR3 covers 14 residues. Deletions cut 4 bases from V and 1 base from J, with 11 bases between. CDR3 residues: CASSRGQFQETQYF. DNA of the CDR3: TGTGCCAGCAGCCGTGGACAGTTCCAAGAGACCCAGTACTTC.

The rearrangement joins TRBV9 to TRBJ1-1; D unclear. Between the trimmed V and J ends, which lost 3 bases and 1 base, there was a span of 7 bases. The CDR3 has 13 amino acids. CDR1 is SGDLS, CDR2 YYNGEE, per germline. The CDR3 here is CASSGHPNTEAFF. In DNA, the CDR3 is TGTGCCAGCAGCGGACATCCGAACACTGAAGCTTTCTTT.

The genes are TRBV2 and TRBJ1-2, with 7 bases lining up with TRBD1. CDR3 length equals 14 residues. With 3 bases clipped from V and 7 bases from J, the junction kept 8 bases outside the gene matches. CDR1 is SNHLY and CDR2 is FYNNEI in the germline V gene. The DNA for the CDR3 is TGTGCCAGCAGTGAGTCAAGAGGGGGCGGTGGCTACACCTTC. It encodes CASSESRGGGGYTF. The full variable domain, completed using reference TRBV2 and TRBJ1-2, is EPEVTQTPSHQVTQMGQEVILRCVPISNHLYFYWYRQILGQKVEFLVSFYNNEISEKSEIFDDQFSVERPDGSNFTLKIRSTKLEDSAMYFCASSESRGGGGYTFGSGTRLTVV.

This clone was recorded only once. The V gene is TRBV21-1, the J gene TRBJ1-1. TRBV21-1 is a pseudogene segment. The CDR3 contains 15 residues. As DNA, the CDR3 is TGTGCCAGCAGCCCTCGACCGGAGTGGGACACTGAAGCTTTCTTT. This codes for CASSPRPEWDTEAFF.